Each of the 7 T cell receptor beta chains below was sequenced from the same sample in a study of shared clonotypes between healthy human individuals. Profiled with immunoSEQ multiplex PCR; TCRdb holds only in-frame clones, not every one. The table has 2 million or so clones, 85% to 95% seen once; the top ten hold 0.1% to 0.15%. Sequenced sample: naive CD4+ T cells sorted from blood. Sample subset: CD45RA+ positively selected. All receptors come from a man aged 18-30 years in good health.

The chain carries TRBV7-2 and TRBJ2-2, with D possibly being TRBD1 (5 bases). There are 15 residues in the CDR3. Trimming shortened V by 2 bases and J by 4 bases, and 11 bases separated the two germline ends. Germline-derived CDR1 and CDR2 are SGHTA and FQGNSA. The CDR3 region is CASSLSSTATGELFF. DNA for the CDR3: TGTGCCAGCAGCTTATCCTCGACAGCCACCGGGGAGCTGTTTTTT. Variable domain in full (rest from reference TRBV7-2 and TRBJ2-2): GAGVSQSPSNKVTEKGKDVELRCDPISGHTALYWYRQSLGQGLEFLIYFQGNSAPDKSGLPSDRFSAERTGGSVSTLTIQRTQQEDSAVYLCASSLSSTATGELFFGEGSRLTVL.

The chain links TRBV25-1 to TRBJ1-5; the D is unclear. V was clipped by 2 bases and J by 5 bases, with 7 bases between them. The CDR3 is 13 residues long. Germline V gene lookup returns CDR1 MGHDK and CDR2 SYGVNS. The CDR3: CASSEIGYQPQHF. CDR3 nucleotides: TGTGCCAGCAGTGAAATCGGGTATCAGCCCCAGCATTTT.

The chain employs TRBV5-1 and TRBJ2-7; 9 bases line up with TRBD1. Germline trimming cut 6 bases from V and 3 bases from J; bases unmatched to any gene: 10. The CDR3 sequence is 15 residues long. Looked up from germline, CDR1 is SGHRS and CDR2 is YFSETQ. The CDR3 loop is CASTSIHRGHYEQYF. For the CDR3, the DNA is TGCGCCAGCACCTCAATACACAGGGGGCACTACGAGCAGTACTTC. Full variable domain (missing parts from reference TRBV5-1 and TRBJ2-7): KAGVTQTPRYLIKTRGQQVTLSCSPISGHRSVSWYQQTPGQGLQFLFEYFSETQRNKGNFPGRFSGRQFSNSRSEMNVSTLELGDSALYLCASTSIHRGHYEQYFGPGTRLTVT.

The rearrangement joins TRBV6-1 to TRBJ1-5, with 8 bases aligning to TRBD1. V shed 1 base and J 11 bases; nucleotides not matched to a gene: 13. Germline assignment: CDR1 MNHNS and CDR2 SASEGT. The CDR3 consists of 16 residues. In DNA, the CDR3 is TGTGCCAGCAGTGAAGGGGCGGCAGGGGGCTTAGGGTCCCAGCATTTT. This encodes CASSEGAAGGLGSQHF.

This chain links TRBV30 with TRBJ1-2; unclear D gene. CDR1 is GTSNPN, CDR2 SVGIG, per germline (reference sequence). The CDR3 runs 15 residues. The germline V and J ends were trimmed by 2 bases and 3 bases, with 16 bases remaining between them. Written as DNA, the CDR3 is TGTGCCTGGAGTCTATTACAGCGTTATGACTATGGCTACACCTTC. Its translation: CAWSLLQRYDYGYTF.

Written as DNA, the CDR3 is TGCGCCAGCAGCCCCCCTGGGACAGCAGCCTCCTACGAGCAGTACTTC. Protein product: CASSPPGTAASYEQYF. The V call is TRBV5-1, the J call TRBJ2-7; 7 bases line up with TRBD1. This CDR3 has 16 amino acids. V lost 4 bases and J lost 0; bases outside the gene matches: 10. Per germline, CDR1 SGHRS and CDR2 YFSETQ. Variable domain in full (rest from reference TRBV5-1 and TRBJ2-7): KAGVTQTPRYLIKTRGQQVTLSCSPISGHRSVSWYQQTPGQGLQFLFEYFSETQRNKGNFPGRFSGRQFSNSRSEMNVSTLELGDSALYLCASSPPGTAASYEQYFGPGTRLTVT.

This sequence joins TRBV18 and TRBJ1-2, with D unclear. Germline CDR1 reads KGHSH; CDR2 reads LQKENI. V lost 4 bases to trimming and J lost 3 bases, with 12 bases between them. The CDR3 consists of 14 residues. CDR3 amino acids: CASSLQDGYYGYTF. CDR3 nucleotide sequence: TGTGCCAGCTCACTCCAGGACGGGTACTATGGCTACACCTTC.